This T cell receptor beta chain was obtained from a study of cytotoxic CD8 clonotypes in ibrutinib-treated CLL. Depths of 1 in 200,000 to 1 in 1 million T cells were the sequencing target. The protocol was immunoSEQ multiplex PCR, while the TCRdb copy is restricted to in-frame clones and leaves out a portion. The sample yields a few hundred thousand clones, around four fifths seen once. Study-level results: Among the clonotypes, public ones were uncommon and contracted or held stable on treatment.

Between the trimmed V and J ends, which lost 5 bases and 8 bases, there was a span of 21 bases. The CDR3 loop spans 16 amino acids. Germline assignment: CDR1 SGHAT and CDR2 FQNNGV. Remarks on this clone: The antigen is undetermined.

This clonotype was obtained from a human donor with chronic lymphocytic leukemia. The material was PBMCs, obtained before ibrutinib treatment. The genes are TRBV11-2 and TRBJ2-2; D could derive from TRBD1 or TRBD2 (6 bases each). CDR3 sequence: CASSPGGGGRWGELFF. Written as DNA, the CDR3 is TGTGCCAGCAGCCCCGGGGGCGGAGGGCGGTGGGGGGAGCTGTTTTTT. Full variable domain (outside the CDR3, taken from reference TRBV11-2 and TRBJ2-2): EAGVAQSPRYKIIEKRQSVAFWCNPISGHATLYWYQQILGQGPKLLIQFQNNGVVDDSQLPKDRFSAERLKGVDSTLKIQPAKLEDSAVYLCASSPGGGGRWGELFFGEGSRLTVL.